This entry features one T cell receptor (beta chain) sequence. Its antigen is not known. This sample was taken from a study of regulatory and conventional T cells in RAG deficiency. General study findings and limits: Control T-cell subsets had markedly higher Shannon entropy and lower Simpson indices than RAG-deficient patients. These Omenn syndrome Treg sorts may hold peripherally activated cells instead. Omenn syndrome and CID/AS patients had roughly 100-fold fewer unique Treg TCR beta sequences, versus around 9.8-fold elsewhere.

Assay: immunoSEQ multiplex PCR; the TCRdb copy retains only in-frame clones and omits some. Here the sample spans more than 10,000 clones, roughly 93% being singletons. CDR1 and CDR2 (germline): SNHLY, FYNNEI. The V gene lost 1 base and the J gene lost 4 bases, with 11 bases spanning the gap. CDR3 length equals 14 residues. Conventional CD4+ T cells were sorted from blood as CD25-low CD127-high cells. This sample was shared with a second study, whose subject was regulatory T cells. That study reports: The PCR used 52 TRBV and 13 TRBJ primers. Skewed V and J usage and few unique V-J pairs marked patient repertoires, most in Tregs.

This TCR was sampled from a human donor in good health. Sequencing input: CD4+ effector T cells sorted from blood. The gene calls are TRBV2 and TRBJ2-7; D gene uncertain. CDR3: CASSEGNLEYEQYF. The CDR3 coding sequence is TGTGCCAGCAGTGAAGGGAACCTAGAGTACGAGCAGTACTTC.